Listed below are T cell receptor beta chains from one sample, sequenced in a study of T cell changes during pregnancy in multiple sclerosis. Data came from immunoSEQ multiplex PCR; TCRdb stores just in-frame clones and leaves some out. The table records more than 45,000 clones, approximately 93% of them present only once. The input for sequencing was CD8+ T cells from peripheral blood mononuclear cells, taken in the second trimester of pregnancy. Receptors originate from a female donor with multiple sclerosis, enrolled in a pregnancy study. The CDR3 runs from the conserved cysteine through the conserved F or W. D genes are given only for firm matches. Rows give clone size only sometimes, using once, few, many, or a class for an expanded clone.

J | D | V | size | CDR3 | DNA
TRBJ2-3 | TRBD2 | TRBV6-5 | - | CASRTGGLRDTQYF | TGTGCCAGTCGGACGGGGGGGCTAAGAGATACGCAGTATTTT
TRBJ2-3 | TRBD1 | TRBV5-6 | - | CASSSGTDVTDTQYF | TGTGCCAGCAGCTCCGGGACAGATGTCACAGATACGCAGTATTTT
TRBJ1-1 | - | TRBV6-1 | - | CASSGDSAMNTEAFF | TGTGCCAGCAGTGGCGACAGTGCTATGAACACTGAAGCTTTCTTT
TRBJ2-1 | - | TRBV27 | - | CASSLSVGRGPYNEQFF | TGTGCCAGCAGTTTATCGGTGGGGCGGGGGCCCTACAATGAGCAGTTCTTC
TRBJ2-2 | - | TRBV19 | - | CASGDASRATGELFF | TGTGCCAGTGGCGATGCTAGCCGGGCCACCGGGGAGCTGTTTTTT
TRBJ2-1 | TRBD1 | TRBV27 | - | CASSLSLQGAGEQFF | TGTGCCAGCAGTTTATCGCTGCAGGGGGCAGGTGAGCAGTTCTTC
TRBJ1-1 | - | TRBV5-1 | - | CASRTGTTEAFF | TGCGCCAGCAGGACAGGAACAACTGAAGCTTTCTTT
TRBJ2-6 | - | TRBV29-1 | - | CSVETRAGANVLTF | TGCAGCGTTGAAACCCGGGCTGGGGCCAACGTCCTGACTTTC
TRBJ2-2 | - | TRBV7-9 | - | CASSAREPHGELFF | TGTGCCAGCAGCGCTCGGGAGCCGCACGGGGAGCTGTTTTTT
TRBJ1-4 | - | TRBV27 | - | CASSKRGLNEKLFF | TGTGCCAGCAGTAAGCGGGGCCTAAATGAAAAACTGTTTTTT
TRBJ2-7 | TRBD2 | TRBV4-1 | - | CASSPAERGGEQYF | TGCGCCAGCAGCCCAGCCGAGCGGGGAGGCGAGCAGTACTTC
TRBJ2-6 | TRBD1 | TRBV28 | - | CASSRQGASGANVLTF | TGTGCCAGCAGTAGACAGGGTGCCTCTGGGGCCAACGTCCTGACTTTC
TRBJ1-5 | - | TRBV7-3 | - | CASSSPGQPQHF | TGTGCCAGCAGCTCTCCAGGTCAGCCCCAGCATTTT
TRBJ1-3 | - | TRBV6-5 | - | CASSFAGSGNTIYF | TGTGCCAGCAGTTTCGCGGGCTCTGGAAACACCATATATTTT
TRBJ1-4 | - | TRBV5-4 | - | CASSLAGGASEKLFF | TGTGCCAGCAGCTTGGCCGGGGGGGCAAGTGAAAAACTGTTTTTT
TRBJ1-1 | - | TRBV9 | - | CASTLRETGPNTEAFF | TGTGCCAGCACCCTGAGGGAGACAGGACCCAACACTGAAGCTTTCTTT
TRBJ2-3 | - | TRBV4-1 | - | CASSQVRSVGTDTQYF | TGCGCCAGCAGCCAAGTTCGCTCGGTAGGCACAGATACGCAGTATTTT
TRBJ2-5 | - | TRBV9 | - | CASSARPFETQYF | TGTGCCAGCAGCGCTCGTCCGTTCGAGACCCAGTACTTC
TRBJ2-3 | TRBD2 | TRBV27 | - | CASKVSTGTSSDTQYF | TGTGCCAGCAAAGTCTCAACCGGGACTAGTTCAGATACGCAGTATTTT
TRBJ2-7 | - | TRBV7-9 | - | CASSPGGLTGKNYEQYF | TGTGCCAGCAGCCCAGGGGGGCTGACAGGCAAGAACTACGAGCAGTACTTC
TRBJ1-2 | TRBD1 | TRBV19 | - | CASSGTGGANGYTF | TGTGCCAGTAGTGGGACAGGGGGAGCGAATGGCTACACCTTC
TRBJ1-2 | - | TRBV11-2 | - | CASGDFSYTF | TGTGCCAGCGGGGACTTTAGCTACACCTTC
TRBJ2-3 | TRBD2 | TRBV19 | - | CASSIVWLAGVTDTQYF | TGTGCCAGTAGTATAGTGTGGCTAGCGGGAGTCACAGATACGCAGTATTTT
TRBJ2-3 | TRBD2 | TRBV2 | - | CASKTSGGRYSTDTQYF | TGTGCCAGCAAAACTAGCGGGGGCCGCTACAGCACAGATACGCAGTATTTT
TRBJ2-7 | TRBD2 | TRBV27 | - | CASSPLAGEGSYEQYF | TGTGCCAGCAGTCCACTAGCGGGAGAGGGTTCCTACGAGCAGTACTTC
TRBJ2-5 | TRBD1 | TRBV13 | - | CASSSIRTGTETQYF | TGTGCCAGCAGCTCGATTCGGACAGGGACGGAGACCCAGTACTTC
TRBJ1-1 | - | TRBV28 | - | CASSLLPLPPDTEAFF | TGTGCCAGCAGTTTACTCCCACTTCCGCCGGACACTGAAGCTTTCTTT
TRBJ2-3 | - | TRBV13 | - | CASSLVASRSASTDTQYF | TGTGCCAGCAGCTTGGTAGCGAGCCGATCCGCTAGCACAGATACGCAGTATTTT
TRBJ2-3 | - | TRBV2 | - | CASSYTDTQYF | TGTGCCAGCAGCTACACAGATACGCAGTATTTT
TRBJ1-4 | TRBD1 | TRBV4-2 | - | CASSLLQGAGEKLFF | TGTGCCAGCAGCCTTTTACAGGGGGCAGGGGAAAAACTGTTTTTT
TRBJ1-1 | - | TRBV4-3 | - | CASSLTRRMNTEAFF | TGCGCCAGCAGTCTCACAAGGAGGATGAACACTGAAGCTTTCTTT
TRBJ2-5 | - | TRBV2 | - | CASSEAMGGPETQYF | TGTGCCAGCAGTGAAGCAATGGGGGGTCCAGAGACCCAGTACTTC
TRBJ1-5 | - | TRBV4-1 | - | CASSPRSNQPQHF | TGCGCCAGCAGCCCTAGGTCCAATCAGCCCCAGCATTTT
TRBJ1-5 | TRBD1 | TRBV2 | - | CASSERQGARANQPQHF | TGTGCCAGCAGTGAAAGACAGGGGGCGCGGGCCAATCAGCCCCAGCATTTT
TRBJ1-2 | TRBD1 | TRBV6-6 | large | CASSPPWGQSYGYTF | TGTGCCAGCAGTCCTCCCTGGGGACAGTCCTATGGCTACACCTTC
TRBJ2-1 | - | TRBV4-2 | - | CASSQGVEVYNEQFF | TGTGCCAGCAGCCAAGGCGTGGAGGTCTACAATGAGCAGTTCTTC
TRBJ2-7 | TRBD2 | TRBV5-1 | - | CASSLGLAGAYEQYF | TGCGCCAGCAGCCTCGGTCTAGCGGGGGCCTACGAGCAGTACTTC
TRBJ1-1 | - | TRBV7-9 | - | CASSQGTQGSLNTEAFF | TGTGCCAGCAGCCAGGGGACACAGGGTTCTCTGAACACTGAAGCTTTCTTT
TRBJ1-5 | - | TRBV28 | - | CASSLRGMSNQPQHF | TGTGCCAGCAGCCTTAGGGGAATGAGCAATCAGCCCCAGCATTTT
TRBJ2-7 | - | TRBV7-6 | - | CASSLGQDYEQYF | TGTGCCAGCAGCTTAGGTCAGGACTACGAGCAGTACTTC
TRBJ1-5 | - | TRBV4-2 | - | CASSQYGMVDQPQHF | TGTGCCAGCAGCCAATACGGGATGGTAGATCAGCCCCAGCATTTT